These 16 T cell receptor beta chains originate from one sample sequenced in a study of post-analysis software for immune sequencing data. Study-level findings and limits: TRBV5-6, TRBV5-1 and TRBV20-1 were among roughly five TRBV segments more frequent in patients than controls.

What these receptors recognize is not known. Every TCR beta cDNA library bore unique molecular identifiers. MiXCR, applied by TCRdb to the PCR reads, yields one record per CDR3 protein. The table records roughly 800,000 distinct CDR3 sequences, around 42% of them present only once. Input material: blood. The receptors were sampled from a girl between 10 and 17 years old with multiple sclerosis.

The genes are TRBV20-1 and TRBJ1-1; no reliable D call. The CDR3 spans 13 residues. Germline values: CDR1 DFQATT, CDR2 SNEGSKA (reference sequence). Trimming removed 1 base at V and 4 bases at J, with 10 bases between. This CDR3 is CSARVGRSTEAFF. The CDR3 bases are TGCAGTGCTAGAGTAGGGAGGAGCACTGAAGCTTTCTTT.

The chain links TRBV9 to TRBJ1-2, with 12 bases aligning to TRBD1. In germline, CDR1 is SGDLS, CDR2 YYNGEE. The junction had 2 bases not matched to a gene; V was cut back by 2 bases and J by 6 bases. The CDR3 length is 14 residues. CDR3 in DNA: TGTGCCAGCAGCGTTGGGACAGGGGGCAATGGCTACACCTTC. As protein: CASSVGTGGNGYTF.

This clonotype came up a few times. The rearrangement uses TRBV20-1 and TRBJ2-5; 9 bases are a match to TRBD1. The CDR3 is 16 residues long. J lost 4 bases, V lost 8 bases, and 17 bases had no gene match. Germline CDR1 is DFQATT and CDR2 is SNEGSKA (reference sequence). The CDR3, as DNA: TGCAGTCCTTATGGGGGGGGGGACAGGGTCTCAGAGACCCAGTACTTC. Amino acids: CSPYGGGDRVSETQYF.

This clonotype was found a few times. The chain employs TRBV29-1 and TRBJ2-7, with unresolved D. Germline CDR1 and CDR2: SQVTM and ANQGSEA. Between the trimmed V and J ends, which lost 1 base and 1 base, there was a span of 8 bases. The CDR3 is made up of 13 amino acids. The CDR3 nucleotides are TGCAGCGTTGAAGGGCACGGATCCTACGAGCAGTACTTC. Translating gives CSVEGHGSYEQYF.

This clonotype was detected a few times. The CDR3 nucleotides are TGCGCCAGCAGCTTGGCGACGGACTCCTACGAGCAGTACTTC. Protein product: CASSLATDSYEQYF. The chain links TRBV5-1 to TRBJ2-5; no clear D. The J call is uncertain, as TRBJ2-7 better fits the DNA end. The CDR3 totals 14 residues. Germline CDR1 reads SGHRS; CDR2 reads YFSETQ.

This chain joins TRBV2 and TRBJ2-3, with 12 bases identical to TRBD2. This CDR3 spans 16 amino acids. The V segment lost 5 bases and the J segment 3 bases; nucleotides outside the gene matches: 6. The germline gives CDR1 SNHLY, CDR2 FYNNEI. Written as DNA, the CDR3 is TGTGCCAGCAGTACCCGACTAGCGGGAGAGACAGATACGCAGTATTTT. Its protein product is CASSTRLAGETDTQYF.

A word on this clonotype: At one of its ends the junction is not consistent with the germline gene, which may arise from a read error. This chain uses TRBV6-5 with TRBJ1-2; D unresolved. The CDR3 is 13 amino acids. Germline V CDR1 and CDR2: MNHEY, SVGAGI. The CDR3 nucleotides read TGTGCCGGCAGTTTCTCCCCTTCATATGGCTACACCTTC. Translating gives CAGSFSPSYGYTF.

The chain combines TRBV19 with TRBJ2-3; TRBD2 aligns across 9 bases. Germline loops: CDR1 LNHDA, CDR2 SQIVND (reference sequence). V lost 3 bases to trimming and J lost 2 bases; unmatched junction nucleotides: 3. This CDR3 spans 15 amino acids. CDR3 coding DNA: TGTGCCAGTAGTATGGCTAGCGGGACCACAGATACGCAGTATTTT. It is translated as CASSMASGTTDTQYF.

The chain recombines TRBV6-2 or TRBV6-3 with TRBJ2-7; tentatively, D is TRBD2 (6 bases). Germline loops: CDR1 MNHEY, CDR2 SVGEGT. V lost 5 bases to trimming and J lost 2 bases, with 13 bases between them. The CDR3 sequence is 14 residues long. The CDR3 DNA follows: TGTGCCAGCAGTGCTGGAGGGTCCGCCTACGAGCAGTACTTC. The encoded protein is CASSAGGSAYEQYF.

The rearrangement joins TRBV14 to TRBJ2-3; D is perhaps TRBD2 (5 bases). V was cut by 0 bases and J by 6 bases, with 7 bases left in between. The CDR3 runs to 13 residues. Germline V lookup: CDR1 SGHDN, CDR2 FVKESK. CDR3 sequence reads: CASSQEVADTQYF. The CDR3 region has the DNA TGTGCCAGCAGCCAAGAGGTAGCGGATACGCAGTATTTT.

The table lists this clonotype with a few counts. The chain has TRBV4-3 and TRBJ2-1; a weak D match, TRBD1 (6 bases). Trimming pared 4 bases from V and 0 bases from J, leaving 10 bases between. The CDR3 sequence is 15 residues long. Per the germline V gene, CDR1 is LGHNA and CDR2 is YSLEER. CDR3 region: CASSPRDTSYNEQFF. DNA of the CDR3: TGCGCCAGCAGCCCTCGGGACACCTCCTACAATGAGCAGTTCTTC.

The chain uses TRBV29-1 and TRBJ2-1, with 15 bases fitting TRBD2. There are 17 residues in the CDR3. Germline lookup yields CDR1 SQVTM and CDR2 ANQGSEA. V lost 3 bases, J lost 1 base, and 4 bases stayed unmatched. CDR3 sequence reads: CSVEGLAGGFSYNEQFF. The CDR3 coding sequence is TGCAGCGTTGAGGGACTAGCGGGAGGTTTTTCCTACAATGAGCAGTTCTTC.

This clonotype has more than one count but fewer than ten. V is TRBV10-3 and J is TRBJ2-3; D might be TRBD1 or TRBD2, each matching 5 bases. The V gene lost 2 bases and the J gene lost 0 bases, with 9 bases spanning the gap. Germline assignment: CDR1 ENHRY and CDR2 SYGVKD. CDR3 length: 15 residues. The CDR3, as DNA: TGTGCCATCAGTGAGCCTCGGGACAGCACAGATACGCAGTATTTT. Its translation: CAISEPRDSTDTQYF.

The chain uses TRBV12-5 and TRBJ1-1; D is unclear. Germline V gene data show CDR1 as LGHNT and CDR2 as FRNRAP. V lost 3 bases and J lost 3, with 17 bases in between. The CDR3 is 16 residues long. The chain's CDR3 is CASGFSTALPDTEAFF. The CDR3 coding sequence is TGTGCTAGTGGTTTTTCGACGGCTTTACCGGACACTGAAGCTTTCTTT.

V and J are TRBV29-1 and TRBJ2-1, with 10 bases identical to TRBD2. This CDR3 region has 16 residues. Germline V gene lookup returns CDR1 SQVTM and CDR2 ANQGSEA. Trimming removed 6 bases from V and 1 base from J; junction bases left unmatched: 9. The CDR3: CSVGTVAGGSYNEQFF. The CDR3 DNA sequence: TGCAGCGTCGGCACCGTAGCGGGAGGTTCCTACAATGAGCAGTTCTTC.

The chain joins TRBV29-1 to TRBJ2-5; D uncertain. This CDR3 is 11 amino acids long. The germline V gene has CDR1 SQVTM and CDR2 ANQGSEA. V lost 5 bases and J lost 5, with 9 bases in between. The CDR3 protein is CSVYLGETQYF. CDR3 DNA sequence: TGCAGCGTTTATCTCGGGGAGACCCAGTACTTC.